This T cell receptor beta chain was found in a study of TIL therapy for anti-PD-1-resistant metastatic lung cancer. Study as a whole: Median patient age was almost 55, ranging about 38-80 years.

Germline V gives CDR1 SGHRS, CDR2 YFSETQ. V was pared by 0 bases and J by 2 bases, with 7 bases between. There are 14 residues in the CDR3. Time point: pre-treatment sample, taken before nivolumab and TIL therapy. The immunoSEQ assay was v3. Sequencing was performed with immunoSEQ multiplex PCR; in TCRdb, only in-frame clones are kept and a portion is missing. This table holds fewer than 65,000 clones, over 75% found once. The sequence was collected from a person between 30 and 79 years old with non-small cell lung cancer. The material was blood, obtained at baseline. The rearrangement joins TRBV5-1 to TRBJ2-3; D is unclear. Here the CDR3 reads CASSLGLLTDTQYF. The CDR3 region has the DNA TGCGCCAGCAGCTTGGGACTCCTCACAGATACGCAGTATTTT.